A few counts support the clone carrying this TCR beta chain. TCRdb reprocessed the RT-PCR reads via MiXCR and lists one record per CDR3 protein. The profile shows 16,000 or so distinct CDR3 sequences, 27% of them singletons. This sample stems from a study of patients and donors after allogeneic stem cell transplantation. The CDR3 totals 14 residues. Germline-derived CDR1 and CDR2 are SGHTA and FQGNSA. Trimming took 5 bases from V and 7 from J; bases not matched to a gene: 5. The sequence was collected from a human donor who was either an allogeneic HSCT recipient or a stem cell or donor lymphocyte infusion donor (not recorded which). It is not recorded whose cells these are; they may come from a transplant donor. The sample taken for sequencing was blood, either unsorted or a sorted T cell fraction (not recorded which). The chain has TRBV7-2 and TRBJ1-3; TRBD1 aligns across 10 bases. CDR3 protein: CASSRDRGGNTIYF. CDR3 DNA sequence: TGTGCCAGCAGCCGGGACAGGGGAGGGAACACCATATATTTT. Combining the CDR3 with reference TRBV7-2 and TRBJ1-3 gives the whole variable domain GAGVSQSPSNKVTEKGKDVELRCDPISGHTALYWYRQSLGQGLEFLIYFQGNSAPDKSGLPSDRFSAERTGGSVSTLTIQRTQQEDSAVYLCASSRDRGGNTIYFGEGSWLTVV.